This record looks at one TCR beta chain sequence and its context. Its matching antigen is unknown. These data originate in a study of T cell responses to AZD1222 COVID-19 vaccine. Study context: Second-dose schedules of about 4 or about 12 weeks were combined.

Trimming took off 0 bases at V and 7 bases at J, with 6 bases between the two ends. This CDR3 has 11 residues. Germline V CDR1 and CDR2: DFQATT, SNEGSKA (reference sequence). Clones were sequenced by immunoSEQ multiplex PCR, and TCRdb holds only the in-frame ones, with some missing. Of about 78,000 clones listed, 70% to 85% are singletons. Points from the study as a whole: AZD1222 recipients seropositive at baseline numbered only five or six. Vaccine-associated CD4 TCRs ranged over spike, dominating at 160-218 and 743-854. Clonal diversity may have been underestimated in mostly white British donors.

The receptor was derived from an adult in good health. The sample here was peripheral blood, taken on day 0 of AZD1222 vaccination. This sequence joins TRBV20-1 and TRBJ1-2; D gene unclear. In DNA, the CDR3 is TGCAGTGCTAGAGATCTCGGTGGCTACACCTTC. It specifies CSARDLGGYTF.